This is a list of T cell receptor beta chains from one sample in a study of T cell responses to AZD1222 COVID-19 vaccine. Some clones are missing from TCRdb's copy, which holds only in-frame ones; the method was immunoSEQ multiplex PCR. In the table there are approximately 43,000 clones, approximately 88% of which are singletons. Sample: peripheral blood, taken 28 days after the second AZD1222 dose. These receptors were obtained from an adult who received the AZD1222 COVID-19 vaccine. Both conserved end residues are part of each CDR3. The order of the fields is clone size, J gene, V gene, D gene, CDR3 protein, CDR3 DNA. A D gene is named only where the DNA matches it firmly. Where a row states a size, it is once, few, many or the class of an expanded clone; other rows omit it.

>.|TRBJ2-7|TRBV12-5|.
CASGLAQRVSYEQYF
TGTGCTAGTGGTTTGGCCCAGCGGGTTTCCTACGAGCAGTACTTC
>once|TRBJ2-5|TRBV14|.
CASSRAGLETQYF
TGTGCCAGCAGCAGGGCTGGGCTAGAGACCCAGTACTTC
>.|TRBJ2-5|TRBV10-3|TRBD1
CAIRQPGQYQETQYF
TGTGCCATCAGGCAACCGGGACAGTACCAAGAGACCCAGTACTTC
>.|TRBJ2-2|TRBV7-9|TRBD2
CASSGTSGRTGELFF
TGTGCCAGCAGCGGGACTAGCGGGAGGACCGGGGAGCTGTTTTTT
>.|TRBJ1-6|TRBV30|.
CAWSGEVSPLHF
TGTGCCTGGAGTGGGGAAGTTTCACCCCTCCACTTT
>once|TRBJ2-2|TRBV12-3/TRBV12-4|.
CASSSGELFF
TGTGCCAGCAGTTCAGGGGAGCTGTTTTTT
>.|TRBJ2-2|TRBV18|.
CASSPVGTGGANTGELFF
TGTGCCAGCTCACCGGTGGGGACGGGCGGTGCGAACACCGGGGAGCTGTTTTTT
>.|TRBJ1-2|TRBV27|.
CASSPPIGPYGNYGYTF
TGTGCCAGCAGTCCTCCCATCGGACCCTATGGTAACTATGGCTACACCTTC
>.|TRBJ1-1|TRBV6-5|.
CASSHLKNTEAFF
TGTGCCAGCAGTCACCTCAAGAACACTGAAGCTTTCTTT
>.|TRBJ1-6|TRBV2|.
CASRLRASDGSPLHF
TGTGCCAGCAGACTCCGGGCCAGTGACGGTTCACCCCTCCACTTT
>.|TRBJ2-4|TRBV5-1|.
CASSPGLLGLGNIQYF
TGCGCCAGCAGCCCGGGACTTCTCGGTCTGGGAAACATTCAGTACTTC
>.|TRBJ1-1|TRBV7-6|.
CASSLAGTVNTEAFF
TGTGCCAGCAGCTTGGCCGGGACGGTGAACACTGAAGCTTTCTTT
>.|TRBJ2-6|TRBV6-2/TRBV6-3|TRBD2
CASSSDLRLAGSGANVLTF
TGTGCCAGCAGTTCTGACCTAAGACTAGCGGGCTCTGGGGCCAACGTCCTGACTTTC
>.|TRBJ2-5|TRBV7-3|.
CASSLAPQETQYF
TGTGCCAGCAGCCTCGCCCCCCAAGAGACCCAGTACTTC
>.|TRBJ2-7|TRBV5-4|TRBD1
CASSAGQGAFKSSYEQYF
TGTGCCAGCAGCGCGGGACAGGGGGCTTTTAAGAGCTCCTACGAGCAGTACTTC
>.|TRBJ2-7|TRBV3-1/TRBV3-2|.
CASSQRGRTYEQYF
TGTGCCAGCAGCCAACGAGGCAGGACCTACGAGCAGTACTTC
>.|TRBJ1-1|TRBV7-2|.
CASSKGDMNTEAFF
TGTGCCAGTTCCAAGGGGGACATGAACACTGAAGCTTTCTTT
>few|TRBJ2-7|TRBV27|.
CASSKEQLRSYEQYF
TGTGCCAGCAGTAAGGAGCAGCTCCGATCCTACGAGCAGTACTTC
>.|TRBJ2-1|TRBV6-6|TRBD1
CASSYGQGNYNEQFF
TGTGCCAGCAGTTATGGACAGGGAAACTACAATGAGCAGTTCTTC
>.|TRBJ1-4|TRBV6-5|.
CASSYKIGEKLFF
TGTGCCAGCAGTTACAAAATCGGTGAAAAACTGTTTTTT
>.|TRBJ2-1|TRBV7-8|.
CASSRGPHEQFF
TGTGCCAGCAGCCGGGGCCCCCATGAGCAGTTCTTC
>.|TRBJ2-5|TRBV2|.
CASSDGRFQETQYF
TGTGCCAGCAGTGACGGACGGTTCCAAGAGACCCAGTACTTC
>.|TRBJ1-5|TRBV2|TRBD1
CASSLTGGANQPQHF
TGTGCCAGCAGCCTCACAGGGGGCGCAAATCAGCCCCAGCATTTT
>.|TRBJ1-1|TRBV12-3/TRBV12-4|.
CASSLSTSTEAFF
TGTGCCAGCAGTTTGTCGACTAGCACTGAAGCTTTCTTT
>.|TRBJ1-5|TRBV10-3|TRBD1
CAISPGQGEVWAQHF
TGTGCCATCAGTCCGGGACAGGGGGAGGTATGGGCCCAGCATTTT
>.|TRBJ1-5|TRBV5-5|.
CASSLNGQSDQPQHF
TGTGCCAGCAGCTTGAACGGACAGTCCGATCAGCCCCAGCATTTT
>.|TRBJ1-6|TRBV6-5|.
CASSYSTSSNSPLHF
TGTGCCAGCAGTTACTCGACCAGTTCAAATTCACCCCTCCACTTT
>.|TRBJ2-7|TRBV7-2|TRBD1
CASSWRQGSPYEQYF
TGTGCCAGCAGCTGGAGACAGGGTTCGCCCTACGAGCAGTACTTC